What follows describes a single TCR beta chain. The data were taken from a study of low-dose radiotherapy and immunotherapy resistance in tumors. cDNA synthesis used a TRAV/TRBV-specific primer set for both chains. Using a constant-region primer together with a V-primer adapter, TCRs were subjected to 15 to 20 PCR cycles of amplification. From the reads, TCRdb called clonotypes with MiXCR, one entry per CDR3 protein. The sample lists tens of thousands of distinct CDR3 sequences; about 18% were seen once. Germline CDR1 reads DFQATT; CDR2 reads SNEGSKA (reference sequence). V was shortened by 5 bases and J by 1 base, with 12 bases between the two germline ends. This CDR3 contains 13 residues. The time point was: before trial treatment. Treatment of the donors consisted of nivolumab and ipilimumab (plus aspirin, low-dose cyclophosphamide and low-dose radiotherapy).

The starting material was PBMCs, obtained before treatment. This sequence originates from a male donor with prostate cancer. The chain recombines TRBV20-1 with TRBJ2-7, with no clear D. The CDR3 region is CSASQARSYEQYF. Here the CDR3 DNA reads TGCAGTGCTTCCCAGGCGCGATCCTACGAGCAGTACTTC.